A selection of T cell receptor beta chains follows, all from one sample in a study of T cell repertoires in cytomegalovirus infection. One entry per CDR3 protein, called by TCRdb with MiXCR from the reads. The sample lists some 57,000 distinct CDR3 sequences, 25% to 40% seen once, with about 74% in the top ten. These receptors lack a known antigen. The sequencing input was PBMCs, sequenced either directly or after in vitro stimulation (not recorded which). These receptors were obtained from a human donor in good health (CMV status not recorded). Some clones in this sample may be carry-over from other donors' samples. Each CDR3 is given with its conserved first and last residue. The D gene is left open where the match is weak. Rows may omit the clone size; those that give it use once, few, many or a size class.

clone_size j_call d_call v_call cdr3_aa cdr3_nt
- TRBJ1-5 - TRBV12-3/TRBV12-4 CASSRGGSNQPQHF TGTGCCAGCAGTAGGGGGGGGAGCAATCAGCCCCAGCATTTT
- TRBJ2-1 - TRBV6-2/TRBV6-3 CASSYSVRNEQFF TGTGCCAGCAGTTACTCGGTGAGGAATGAGCAGTTCTTC
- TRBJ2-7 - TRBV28 CASSPIGTGVSEQYF TGTGCCAGCAGCCCCATAGGGACCGGCGTCTCCGAGCAGTACTTC
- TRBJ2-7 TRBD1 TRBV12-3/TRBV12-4 CASSFRQGGTYEQYF TGTGCCAGCAGTTTTCGACAGGGGGGGACCTACGAGCAGTACTTC
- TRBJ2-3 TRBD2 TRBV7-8 CASSFPPLAGGADTQYF TGTGCCAGCAGCTTCCCACCCCTAGCGGGGGGTGCAGATACGCAGTATTTT
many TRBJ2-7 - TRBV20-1 CSASLRGGAYEQYF TGCAGTGCTAGCCTTCGTGGGGGAGCCTACGAGCAGTACTTC
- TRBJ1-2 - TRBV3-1 CASSSSRGGYTF TGTGCCAGCAGCTCATCCAGGGGTGGCTACACCTTC
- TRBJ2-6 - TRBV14 CASSQEWFQRGANVLTF TGTGCCAGCAGCCAAGAATGGTTCCAGAGGGGGGCCAACGTCCTGACTTTC
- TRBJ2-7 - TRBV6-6 CASGGTIYEQYF TGTGCCAGCGGGGGGACAATCTACGAGCAGTACTTC
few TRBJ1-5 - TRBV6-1 CASSEVGMDGQPQHF TGTGCCAGCAGTGAAGTGGGGATGGACGGTCAGCCCCAGCATTTT
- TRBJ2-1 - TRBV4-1 CASSPSLASDEQFF TGCGCCAGCAGCCCTAGTTTAGCGTCCGATGAGCAGTTCTTC
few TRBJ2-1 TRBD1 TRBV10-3 CAIARQGVNEQFF TGTGCCATCGCAAGACAGGGGGTTAATGAGCAGTTCTTC
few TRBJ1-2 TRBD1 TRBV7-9 CASSFGPDRVRYGYTF TGTGCCAGCAGCTTTGGGCCCGACAGGGTTAGGTATGGCTACACCTTC
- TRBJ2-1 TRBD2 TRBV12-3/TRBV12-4 CASSSLAGGRNEQFF TGTGCCAGCAGTTCTCTAGCGGGGGGCCGCAATGAGCAGTTCTTC